These 18 T cell receptor beta chains came from one sample sequenced in a study of PD-1 blockade in classical Hodgkin lymphoma (TCRdb year 2020). The meaning of the sample's time point label: newly diagnosed, previously untreated cHL patient sample. The library relied on the immunoSEQ multiplex PCR assay. TCRdb limited this immuneACCESS table to in-frame rearrangements with V and J called. A share of clones is missing; checked studies link under half to unresolved V genes, and the rest is unexplained. This sample gives about 33,000 clones in total; approximately 94% of them show up just once. The biggest ten clones account for roughly 2% of the sample. Sequencing used peripheral blood mononuclear cells (PBMCs). These receptors came from a human donor with classical Hodgkin lymphoma.

The DNA of the CDR3 is TGTGCCAGCAGCCTAACTAGGACGCACCTCTCTAGCACAGATACGCAGTATTTT. Translation: CASSLTRTHLSSTDTQYF. The rearrangement joins TRBV7-2 to TRBJ2-3; a weak D match, TRBD2 (5 bases). The V end lost 5 bases, the J end lost 0 bases, and 21 bases lay between the germline ends. The CDR3 contains 18 residues. CDR1 is SGHTA and CDR2 is FQGNSA in the germline V gene.

The J gene is TRBJ2-1, the V gene TRBV5-1; D gene unclear. The germline V and J ends were trimmed by 0 bases and 6 bases, with 13 bases remaining between them. This CDR3 has 15 residues. The V gene's germline CDR1 is SGHRS and CDR2 YFSETQ. The CDR3 nucleotides are TGCGCCAGCAGCTTGGGAGCTTACGACTTCAATGAGCAGTTCTTC. This gives the protein CASSLGAYDFNEQFF. Full variable domain (missing parts from reference TRBV5-1 and TRBJ2-1): KAGVTQTPRYLIKTRGQQVTLSCSPISGHRSVSWYQQTPGQGLQFLFEYFSETQRNKGNFPGRFSGRQFSNSRSEMNVSTLELGDSALYLCASSLGAYDFNEQFFGPGTRLTVL.

This chain connects TRBV28 to TRBJ1-5; D is possibly TRBD1 (5 bases). V lost 3 bases and J 5 bases, leaving 23 bases between the germline ends. The CDR3 extends over 18 amino acids. Per germline, CDR1 MDHEN and CDR2 SYDVKM. CDR3 sequence: CASSFSQGFGSLDQPQHF. The CDR3 DNA is TGTGCCAGCAGTTTCTCTCAGGGTTTTGGGTCTCTCGATCAGCCCCAGCATTTT.

J is TRBJ1-5 and V is TRBV7-9; the D is unclear. Per germline, CDR1 SEHNR and CDR2 FQNEAQ (reference sequence). The CDR3 consists of 12 residues. Trimming shortened V by 5 bases and J by 4 bases, and 6 bases separated the two germline ends. Here the CDR3 reads CASSRNNQPQHF. In DNA, the CDR3 is TGTGCCAGCAGCAGGAATAATCAGCCCCAGCATTTT.

The chain recombines TRBV7-8 with TRBJ2-5, with D possibly matching TRBD1 (6 bases). Trimming stripped 6 bases from V and 4 bases from J, with 15 bases between. This CDR3 comprises 14 residues. CDR1 and CDR2 from the germline V gene are SGHVS and FQNEAQ. The CDR3 is CASRSRGRGETQYF. The CDR3 bases are TGTGCCAGCAGATCTAGAGGCAGGGGAGAGACCCAGTACTTC.

The rearrangement joins TRBV12-5 to TRBJ2-7; the D call may be TRBD1 or TRBD2 (5 bases each). The germline V gene has CDR1 LGHNT and CDR2 FRNRAP. The CDR3 spans 18 residues. V lost 4 bases and J lost 2, with 24 bases in between. The CDR3 region has the DNA TGTGCTAGTGGTTGGGCCCCCCGTGCCGGGACCCTTCCCTACGAGCAGTACTTC. It is translated as CASGWAPRAGTLPYEQYF.

The V gene is TRBV11-2, the J gene TRBJ2-2; D gene unclear. Germline assignment: CDR1 SGHAT and CDR2 FQNNGV. This CDR3 has 13 residues. V lost 2 bases to trimming and J lost 4 bases, with 5 bases between them. The CDR3 DNA reads as TGTGCCAGCAGCTTAAGTCTCACCGGGGAGCTGTTTTTT. The encoded protein is CASSLSLTGELFF.

The chain uses TRBV4-1 and TRBJ2-1; D may be TRBD1 (7 bases). Germline CDR1 MGHRA, CDR2 YSYEKL. The CDR3 contains 16 residues. Trimming stripped 6 bases from V and 6 bases from J, with 21 bases between. CDR3 residues: CASRHPRGEGTNEQFF. Written as DNA, the CDR3 is TGCGCCAGCAGACACCCCAGGGGGGAAGGGACCAATGAGCAGTTCTTC.

V and J are TRBV19 and TRBJ1-1; D perhaps matches TRBD1 (6 bases). The V end lost 3 bases, the J end lost 1 base, and 9 bases lay between the germline ends. Per the germline V gene, CDR1 is LNHDA and CDR2 is SQIVND (reference sequence). There are 14 residues in the CDR3. CDR3 sequence reads: CASSIYRANTEAFF. The CDR3 DNA follows: TGTGCCAGTAGTATCTACAGGGCGAACACTGAAGCTTTCTTT.

This sequence joins TRBV5-4 and TRBJ1-2; the D is unclear. This CDR3 region has 16 residues. The V end was cut by 5 bases, the J end by 2 bases, with 19 bases between. The germline V gene encodes CDR1 SGHNT and CDR2 YYREEE (reference sequence). The CDR3 DNA follows: TGTGCCAGCAGAAAAAAGACCTCTGGGCTGAACTATGGCTACACCTTC. It codes for CASRKKTSGLNYGYTF.

The CDR3: CASSDPTGYWAEAFF. The DNA for the CDR3 is TGTGCCAGCAGTGACCCGACAGGGTACTGGGCTGAAGCTTTCTTT. The gene calls are TRBV6-1 and TRBJ1-1, with TRBD1 matching over 7 bases. The J segment lost 6 bases and the V segment lost 3 bases, leaving 10 bases of the junction unmatched. Germline V gives CDR1 MNHNS, CDR2 SASEGT. The CDR3 is 15 residues long.

The rearrangement joins TRBV5-1 to TRBJ1-2; weak D call: TRBD1 (5 bases). The CDR3 is made up of 15 amino acids. CDR1 and CDR2 from the germline V gene are SGHRS and YFSETQ. Trimming cost V 4 bases and J 9 bases, with 22 bases left between them. The CDR3 spells CASSPQGVSSASYTF. Here the CDR3 DNA reads TGCGCCAGCAGCCCTCAGGGTGTCTCGTCGGCTAGCTACACCTTC.

The CDR3, as DNA: TGTGCCAGCAGCGTGGGAGATTATAGCAATCAGCCCCAGCATTTT. Its protein is CASSVGDYSNQPQHF. The V call is TRBV9, the J call TRBJ1-5; D is undetermined. Per germline, CDR1 SGDLS and CDR2 YYNGEE. CDR3 length: 15 residues. Trimming stripped 2 bases from V and 0 bases from J, with 9 bases between.

The chain employs TRBV4-1 and TRBJ2-2; 12 positions match TRBD2. Germline V gene sequence: CDR1 MGHRA, CDR2 YSYEKL. J was trimmed by 3 bases and V by 0 bases; bases with no gene match: 5. This CDR3 contains 18 residues. Here the CDR3 DNA reads TGCGCCAGCAGCCAAGAGAGACTAGCGGGAGATCACACCGGGGAGCTGTTTTTT. Translated, it gives CASSQERLAGDHTGELFF.

J is TRBJ2-7 and V is TRBV10-3; the D is unclear. This CDR3 is built from 13 residues. V was cut by 10 bases and J by 4 bases, with 17 bases left in between. Germline V gene sequence: CDR1 ENHRY, CDR2 SYGVKD. CDR3 bases: TGTGCCACCTTAGACACGGACCGATACGAGCAGTACTTC. It specifies CATLDTDRYEQYF.

The chain is built from TRBV18 and TRBJ1-4, with D hard to call. The CDR3 is made up of 13 amino acids. Germline CDR1 and CDR2: KGHSH and LQKENI. V gave up 1 base and J gave up 7 bases, with 7 bases separating them. Written as DNA, the CDR3 is TGTGCCAGCTCACCACAGGGATTTGAAAAACTGTTTTTT. This codes for CASSPQGFEKLFF. The complete variable domain, with remaining parts taken from reference TRBV18 and TRBJ1-4, reads NAGVMQNPRHLVRRRGQEARLRCSPMKGHSHVYWYRQLPEEGLKFMVYLQKENIIDESGMPKERFSAEFPKEGPSILRIQQVVRGDSAAYFCASSPQGFEKLFFGSGTQLSVL.

The CDR3: CASSTQGLAGFDEQYF. The DNA for the CDR3 is TGTGCCAGCAGTACCCAGGGACTAGCAGGTTTCGACGAGCAGTACTTC. This chain connects TRBV28 to TRBJ2-7; TRBD2 matches at 9 bases. Germline V CDR1 and CDR2: MDHEN, SYDVKM. J was trimmed by 5 bases and V by 5 bases; bases with no gene match: 13. This CDR3 comprises 16 residues.

The V call is TRBV7-2, the J call TRBJ2-7, with D maybe TRBD1 (8 bases). This CDR3 is built from 15 residues. Germline CDR1 SGHTA, CDR2 FQGNSA. V was pared by 5 bases and J by 9 bases, with 23 bases between. CDR3 coding DNA: TGTGCCAGCAGCGCCCGACAGGGGAGGGCTTTTGGGCAGTACTTC. Protein: CASSARQGRAFGQYF.